The clone carrying this TCR beta chain occurred a few times. The target antigen is unknown. This record belongs to a study of T cells in Graves' hyperthyroidism and ophthalmopathy. The V end was cut by 2 bases, the J end by 8 bases, with 13 bases between. Looked up from germline, CDR1 is SEHNR and CDR2 is FQNEAQ (reference sequence). CDR3 length: 13 amino acids. TCR beta CDR3 sequences were amplified from RNA transcripts. TCR CDR3 underwent first-round RT-PCR with the HTBI primer set. TCRdb redid the calling of the multiplex PCR reads with MiXCR, one entry per CDR3 protein. Seen here are roughly 250,000 distinct CDR3 sequences, roughly 22% observed once, and the top ten hold over 55%. Under 3 months was the duration of disease in ophthalmopathy patients, who also had a Clinical Activity Score of at least 3 and a NOSPECS grade of at least 4. PBMCs were obtained from over 8.5 ml fresh peripheral blood.

Study-level points and caveats: Before onset, ophthalmopathy was predicted by the model a median about 6.2 months earlier.

The sample consisted of blood. The TCR comes from a young man with Graves' ophthalmopathy. The chain carries TRBV7-9 and TRBJ2-7; tentatively, D is TRBD1 or TRBD2 (6 bases each). The CDR3 reads CASSLSRGTKQYF. CDR3 DNA: TGTGCCAGCAGCTTAAGTCGGGGGACAAAGCAGTACTTC.